The 16 T cell receptor beta chains presented below share a single source sample, sequenced in a study of regulatory T cells in long-lasting Graves disease. The time point here: persistent/refractory GD, antithyroid drugs over 5 years with positive TRAb. Making the TCR library involved RNA that had been extracted from PBMCs. Assembly of TCR beta libraries relied on iRepertoire HTBI primers together with Arm-PCR of CDR3 regions. TCRdb ran MiXCR on the multiplex PCR reads and lists one entry per CDR3 protein. The sample includes approximately 350,000 distinct CDR3 sequences, 20% to 25% of them seen just once. The sample in question was peripheral blood mononuclear cells (PBMCs), obtained when the disease was refractory, from a patient treated with antithyroid drugs. The receptors derive from a woman aged 40-49 years with Graves disease.

This clonotype was picked up many times. This rearrangement joins TRBV28 to TRBJ1-4; D perhaps matches TRBD1 (5 bases). The CDR3 totals 14 residues. V lost 6 bases and J 6 bases, leaving 14 bases between the germline ends. Germline CDR1 MDHEN, CDR2 SYDVKM. CDR3 nucleotide sequence: TGTGCCAGCAGAGATGGGGGGTTTGATGAAAAACTGTTTTTT. It yields the protein CASRDGGFDEKLFF.

This clonotype came up a few times. The V call is TRBV15, the J call TRBJ2-7; tentatively, D is TRBD2 (5 bases). V lost 6 bases and J 3 bases, leaving 12 bases between the germline ends. This CDR3 contains 13 residues. Per germline, CDR1 LNHNV and CDR2 YYDKDF (reference sequence). CDR3 sequence (DNA): TGTGCCACCAGGGCCCCGGGGAACTACGAGCAGTACTTC. It encodes CATRAPGNYEQYF.

With respect to this clonotype: A much larger clonotype is one base distant, so this may be a read error. The chain recombines TRBV12-3 or TRBV12-4 with TRBJ2-7, with 7 bases lining up with TRBD2. The length of the CDR3 is 15 residues. J lost 3 bases, V lost 7 bases, and 12 bases had no gene match. CDR3 bases: TGTGCCAGCACCTGGGGGGGAGGGCCCCTCTACGAGCAGTACTTC. Protein product: CASTWGGGPLYEQYF.

Concerning this clonotype: A read error is possible here, since a much larger clone lies one base away. The chain links TRBV27 to TRBJ2-6; no definite D call. V was cut by 9 bases and J by 0 bases, with 15 bases left in between. The CDR3 spans 16 residues. Germline loops: CDR1 MNHEY, CDR2 SMNVEV (reference sequence). The CDR3 reads CARSLGRPSGANVLTF. CDR3 nucleotide sequence: TGTGCCAGGAGCCTAGGACGCCCCTCTGGGGCCAACGTCCTGACTTTC. The variable domain in full, completed from reference TRBV27 and TRBJ2-6, reads EAQVTQNPRYLITVTGKKLTVTCSQNMNHEYMSWYRQDPGLGLRQIYYSMNVEVTDKGDVPEGYKVSRKEKRNFPLILESPSPNQTSLYFCARSLGRPSGANVLTFGAGSRLTVL.

This clonotype was detected ten times or more. The chain carries TRBV28 and TRBJ2-7, with 9 bases matching TRBD2. The CDR3 has 15 residues. Germline V lookup: CDR1 MDHEN, CDR2 SYDVKM. V was clipped by 3 bases and J by 3 bases; unmatched bases: 6. CDR3 loop: CASSFIAGDVYEQYF. CDR3 coding DNA: TGTGCCAGCAGTTTCATAGCGGGAGATGTCTACGAGCAGTACTTC.

Concerning this clonotype: A much bigger clone sits one base away, suggesting this may be a read error. The chain employs TRBV27 and TRBJ2-7, with 8 nucleotides matching TRBD2. The germline gives CDR1 MNHEY, CDR2 SMNVEV (reference sequence). V dropped 9 bases and J dropped 5; count of bases not matched to a gene: 12. This CDR3 region has 14 residues. The CDR3, as DNA: TGTGCCAGTTGGGGAGGCGGGGGGTCTAACGAGCAGTACTTC. It codes for CASWGGGGSNEQYF.

This clonotype was detected ten times or more. The chain joins TRBV28 to TRBJ1-1; TRBD1 is a possible D gene (5 bases). Germline lookup yields CDR1 MDHEN and CDR2 SYDVKM. This CDR3 has 11 amino acids. V lost 8 bases and J lost 9, with 13 bases in between. This chain's CDR3 is CASPSPGKAFF. The CDR3 DNA reads TGTGCCAGCCCCAGCCCAGGGAAAGCTTTCTTT.

The chain joins TRBV2 to TRBJ2-1; TRBD1 might be the D (6 bases). The CDR3 loop spans 17 amino acids. Trimming removed 6 bases from V and 0 bases from J, with 18 bases in between. Germline-derived CDR1 and CDR2 are SNHLY and FYNNEI. The CDR3 loop reads CASSASGTTVSYNEQFF. CDR3 bases: TGTGCCAGCAGCGCATCTGGGACAACCGTCTCCTACAATGAGCAGTTCTTC.

V gene TRBV11-2 combines with J gene TRBJ2-7; D is undetermined. Germline lookup yields CDR1 SGHAT and CDR2 FQNNGV. V was cut by 4 bases and J by 4 bases, with 8 bases left in between. The length of the CDR3 is 12 residues. CDR3 loop: CASSYGVYEQYF. CDR3 DNA sequence: TGTGCCAGCAGCTATGGGGTTTACGAGCAGTACTTC.

V usage is TRBV3-1 and J usage is TRBJ1-1, with a possible D match to TRBD1 (5 bases). The V gene's germline CDR1 is LGHDT and CDR2 YNNKEL (reference sequence). CDR3 size: 13 residues. V was cut by 3 bases and J by 3 bases, with 8 bases left in between. The CDR3 reads CASSHAGDTEAFF. The CDR3 DNA follows: TGTGCCAGCAGCCATGCGGGGGACACTGAAGCTTTCTTT.

The rearrangement links TRBV10-3 to TRBJ2-7; 7 positions match TRBD1. Germline-derived CDR1 and CDR2 are ENHRY and SYGVKD. The CDR3 length is 12 residues. V gave up 6 bases and J gave up 3 bases; unmatched junction bases: 2. For the CDR3, the DNA is TGTGCCATCAGAGGGGGCTACTACGAGCAGTACTTC. This gives the protein CAIRGGYYEQYF.

The chain combines TRBV11-2 with TRBJ2-1; D is unresolved. Per the germline V gene, CDR1 is SGHAT and CDR2 is FQNNGV. The CDR3 contains 14 residues. The V end lost 6 bases, the J end lost 9 bases, and 18 bases lay between the germline ends. Here the CDR3 reads CASRTRPDVGEQFF. The CDR3 DNA follows: TGTGCCAGCAGAACCCGCCCTGATGTGGGTGAGCAGTTCTTC.

The sample holds many counts of this clonotype. J is TRBJ2-7 and V is TRBV6-5; TRBD2 agrees at 9 bases. Trimming at V came to 2 bases and at J to 1 base, leaving 3 bases not matched to a gene. Germline V gene sequence: CDR1 MNHEY, CDR2 SVGAGI. The length of the CDR3 is 15 residues. CDR3 DNA sequence: TGTGCCAGCAGTTACGATCTAGCGGGGTCCTACGAGCAGTACTTC. As protein: CASSYDLAGSYEQYF.

The chain has TRBV6-1 and TRBJ2-2, with 14 bases matching TRBD2. This CDR3 is 19 amino acids long. CDR1 MNHNS and CDR2 SASEGT come from the germline V gene. The trim removed 4 bases at V and 2 bases at J, leaving 9 bases unmatched. CDR3 protein: CASSGRTSGRILNTGELFF. The CDR3 DNA is TGTGCCAGCAGTGGCCGGACTAGCGGGAGGATTCTTAACACCGGGGAGCTGTTTTTT.

This clonotype was seen ten or more times. This chain joins TRBV12-3 or TRBV12-4 and TRBJ2-7, with TRBD1 identical over 9 bases. The length of the CDR3 is 16 residues. Unmatched junction bases numbered 7, after V lost 1 base and J lost 3 bases. The DNA of the CDR3 is TGTGCCAGCAGTTTAGAAGGGACAGGGACCCGCTACGAGCAGTACTTC. It is translated as CASSLEGTGTRYEQYF.

This rearrangement joins TRBV30 to TRBJ1-1; 8 positions agree with TRBD1. V was clipped by 2 bases and J by 11 bases; unmatched bases: 7. The CDR3 extends over 12 amino acids. Looked up from germline, CDR1 is GTSNPN and CDR2 is SVGIG (reference sequence). The CDR3 DNA follows: TGTGCCTGGAGTTTCCTTCAGGGGGCGGCTTTCTTT. Its protein product is CAWSFLQGAAFF.